Presented here are 9 T cell receptor beta chains from one specimen sequenced in a study of T cell responses to AZD1222 COVID-19 vaccine (dated by TCRdb to about 2021). The sample's time point, from its label and the paper: baseline before first vaccination. Library creation used the immunoSEQ multiplex PCR assay. TCRdb obtained this table from immuneACCESS and retained in-frame rearrangements with V and J assigned. These tables miss some clones; where compared with another copy, unresolved V genes account for less than half of the shortfall, and the remainder is unexplained. Counted in this sample were approximately 70,000 clones; roughly 80% of them appeared once. The top ten clonotypes cover under 6.5% of the sample. The input for sequencing was peripheral blood, taken on day 0 of AZD1222 vaccination. The receptors stem from an adult in good health.

This clone appeared a few times. The chain has TRBV7-2 and TRBJ1-4; 9 bases are shared with TRBD1. CDR3 length: 16 residues. Germline V CDR1 and CDR2: SGHTA, FQGNSA. V was clipped by 1 base and J by 6 bases; unmatched bases: 6. The DNA of the CDR3 is TGTGCCAGCAGCTTAGAGGGGGACAGGGTTTATGAAAAACTGTTTTTT. Its translation is CASSLEGDRVYEKLFF.

The chain couples TRBV5-1 to TRBJ2-1; 9 bases line up with TRBD1. Trimming cost V 4 bases and J 7 bases; bases outside gene matches: 6. The CDR3 sequence is 14 residues long. Germline-derived CDR1 and CDR2 are SGHRS and YFSETQ. CDR3 nucleotide sequence: TGCGCCAGCAGCGTCACCGGGACAGGGAATGAGCAGTTCTTC. Its translation: CASSVTGTGNEQFF.

The gene calls are TRBV5-6 and TRBJ2-1; tentatively, D is TRBD2 (6 bases). Germline-derived CDR1 and CDR2 are SGHDT and YYEEEE. The CDR3 is 15 amino acids. V lost 3 bases and J 8 bases, leaving 18 bases between the germline ends. The CDR3 nucleotides are TGTGCCAGCAGCTCGAGACTAGTGCCCCTTCATGAGCAGTTCTTC. Residues: CASSSRLVPLHEQFF.

The chain employs TRBV24-1 and TRBJ2-1; D is uncertain. Germline-derived CDR1 and CDR2 are KGHDR and SFDVKD. Trimming pared 3 bases from V and 7 bases from J, leaving 6 bases between. CDR3 length: 12 residues. CDR3 DNA sequence: TGTGCCACCAGTGATACGTGGAATGAGCAGTTCTTC. It translates to CATSDTWNEQFF.

This chain joins TRBV6-1 and TRBJ1-5; D is perhaps TRBD1 (6 bases). Trimming removed 5 bases from V and 3 bases from J, with 8 bases in between. CDR1 MNHNS and CDR2 SASEGT come from the germline V gene. The CDR3 contains 13 residues. The chain's CDR3 is CASSWTVNQPQHF. CDR3 coding DNA: TGTGCCAGCAGTTGGACAGTCAATCAGCCCCAGCATTTT.

By share, this clone ranks as medium-sized. The V call is TRBV3-1 (or the pseudogene TRBV3-2), the J call TRBJ1-2; 7 bases align to TRBD1. Germline CDR1 LGHDT, CDR2 YNNKEL (reference sequence). The CDR3 runs 12 residues. The V gene end was trimmed by 5 bases and the J gene end by 7 bases; junction bases not matched to a gene: 4. CDR3 DNA sequence: TGTGCCAGCAGCTCACGGACAGGTGGCTACACCTTC. This sequence encodes CASSSRTGGYTF.

This clone came up a few times. The rearrangement uses TRBV7-3 and TRBJ1-1; the match to TRBD1 covers 7 bases. The V gene's germline CDR1 is SGHTA and CDR2 FQGTGA. The V and J ends lost 3 bases and 7 bases, in that order; junction bases with no gene match: 8. The CDR3 loop spans 14 amino acids. Here the CDR3 DNA reads TGTGCCAGCAGCTTTGTGACAGGGATCTTTGAAGCTTTCTTT. Protein: CASSFVTGIFEAFF.

About this clone: At one end, the junction sequence differs from germline, possibly due to a read error. This chain connects TRBV28 to TRBJ1-2, with D possibly being TRBD1 (6 bases). The V gene's germline CDR1 is MDHEN and CDR2 SYDVKM. This CDR3 is 13 amino acids long. The DNA for the CDR3 is TGTGCCAGCAGTTTAAATTCGGTGCAGGGGTTAGACTTC. It is translated as CASSLNSVQGLDF.

This rearrangement joins TRBV12-3 or TRBV12-4 to TRBJ1-1; D is unclear. The CDR3 is 12 residues long. The V gene lost 3 bases and the J gene lost 5 bases, with 7 bases spanning the gap. The DNA of the CDR3 is TGTGCCAGCAGTTTGGGGAGGACTGAAGCTTTCTTT. Protein: CASSLGRTEAFF.